Each of the 23 T cell receptor beta chains below was sequenced from the same sample in a study of regulatory T cells in long-lasting Graves disease. In building TCR beta libraries, iRepertoire HTBI primers were used together with Arm-PCR of CDR3 regions. TCRdb recomputed calls from the multiplex PCR reads with MiXCR, one row per CDR3 protein. The sample holds about 290,000 distinct CDR3 sequences, around 20% seen once. Sample time point: persistent/refractory GD, antithyroid drugs over 5 years with positive TRAb. TCR sequences were obtained from RNA taken from PBMCs. The starting material was peripheral blood mononuclear cells (PBMCs), obtained when the disease was refractory, from a patient treated with antithyroid drugs. These receptor sequences come from a female donor with Graves disease.

The chain combines TRBV7-9 with TRBJ1-4; D remains unclear. The ends were cut back, 2 bases at V and 4 bases at J, with 11 bases in the middle. The germline V gene has CDR1 SEHNR and CDR2 FQNEAQ (reference sequence). The CDR3 sequence is 15 residues long. The CDR3 bases are TGTGCCAGCAGCTTAAATTCCGGGGATAATGAAAAACTGTTTTTT. Translated, it gives CASSLNSGDNEKLFF.

With respect to this clonotype: This may come from a read error, since a much larger clone is one base off. The CDR3 does not end in the conserved phenylalanine or tryptophan, so this is likely a read error. The chain recombines TRBV20-1 with TRBJ2-5; D gene uncertain. The germline gives CDR1 DFQATT, CDR2 SNEGSKA (reference sequence). The CDR3 is 14 residues long. V was pared by 0 bases and J by 4 bases, with 12 bases between. The CDR3 spells CSARESKAPETQYL. CDR3 coding DNA: TGCAGTGCTAGAGAGAGTAAGGCCCCAGAGACCCAGTACCTC.

The rearrangement uses TRBV19 and TRBJ2-7; 9 bases agree with TRBD2. The CDR3 runs 15 residues. Germline V gives CDR1 LNHDA, CDR2 SQIVND (reference sequence). Trimming cost V 6 bases and J 0 bases; bases outside gene matches: 6. The CDR3 bases are TGTGCCAGTAGGGTAGCGGGAGCGTCCTCCTACGAGCAGTACTTC. As protein: CASRVAGASSYEQYF.

This clonotype was recorded at least ten times. The chain combines TRBV7-2 with TRBJ2-7; 12 bases match TRBD1. V was pared by 3 bases and J by 5 bases, with 5 bases of the junction left unmatched. The CDR3 spans 15 residues. The germline V gene has CDR1 SGHTA and CDR2 FQGNSA. The CDR3 nucleotides are TGTGCCAGCAGCTTGGACGGGACAGGGGGCAACGAGCAGTACTTC. Translated: CASSLDGTGGNEQYF.

There are many counts of this clonotype. The rearrangement uses TRBV11-2 and TRBJ1-1; unclear D gene. Germline values: CDR1 SGHAT, CDR2 FQNNGV. Trimming took 1 base from V and 3 from J, leaving 6 bases between them. The CDR3 is made up of 13 amino acids. This chain's CDR3 is CASSLAVDTEAFF. The DNA of the CDR3 is TGTGCCAGCAGCTTAGCAGTTGACACTGAAGCTTTCTTT.

In its sample, this clonotype was seen many times. The chain is built from TRBV6-5 and TRBJ1-4, with D uncertain. This CDR3 region has 15 residues. V was shortened by 0 bases and J by 0 bases, with 5 bases between the two germline ends. The germline gives CDR1 MNHEY, CDR2 SVGAGI. The CDR3 reads CASSYSGATNEKLFF. The CDR3, as DNA: TGTGCCAGCAGTTACTCGGGCGCAACTAATGAAAAACTGTTTTTT.

This clonotype was found many times. This chain connects TRBV20-1 to TRBJ2-5; TRBD1 matches 9 bases. Germline loops: CDR1 DFQATT, CDR2 SNEGSKA (reference sequence). The V gene end was trimmed by 0 bases and the J gene end by 10 bases; junction bases not matched to a gene: 9. The CDR3 runs to 14 residues. CDR3 loop: CSAREDRGTSIQYF. As DNA, the CDR3 is TGCAGTGCTAGAGAGGACAGGGGAACGAGTATCCAGTACTTC.

This clonotype occurred a few times. Here the CDR3 DNA reads TGTGCCAGCAGCTTAGCGTCTGGGGCCTCTGGGGCCAACGTCCTGACTTTC. It translates to CASSLASGASGANVLTF. The chain couples TRBV7-2 to TRBJ2-6; perhaps TRBD1 as D (5 bases). This CDR3 contains 17 residues. From germline, CDR1 is SGHTA and CDR2 FQGNSA. Between the trimmed V and J ends, which lost 0 bases and 0 bases, there was a span of 9 bases.

This clonotype was detected many times. The rearrangement links TRBV5-6 to TRBJ2-7; 8 positions agree with TRBD1. This CDR3 comprises 14 residues. Unmatched junction bases numbered 11, after V lost 4 bases and J lost 8 bases. Germline CDR1 reads SGHDT; CDR2 reads YYEEEE. CDR3 protein: CASSPGGQGAQQYF. The CDR3 nucleotides are TGTGCCAGCAGCCCCGGAGGACAGGGTGCTCAGCAGTACTTC. The full variable domain, completed using reference TRBV5-6 and TRBJ2-7, is DAGVTQSPTHLIKTRGQQVTLRCSPKSGHDTVSWYQQALGQGPQFIFQYYEEEERQRGNFPDRFSGHQFPNYSSELNVNALLLGDSALYLCASSPGGQGAQQYFGPGTRLTVT.

CDR3 in amino acids: CASSQEEVTGAQFF. For the CDR3, the DNA is TGCGCCAGCAGCCAAGAGGAAGTGACGGGTGCGCAGTTCTTC. The chain carries TRBV4-3 and TRBJ2-1; D is unclear. Germline CDR1 reads LGHNA; CDR2 reads YSLEER. Trimming cost V 0 bases and J 12 bases, with 15 bases left between them. The CDR3 runs to 14 residues.

This clonotype has at least ten counts. The chain is built from TRBV19 and TRBJ2-7, with a possible D match to TRBD2 (6 bases). CDR1 is LNHDA, CDR2 SQIVND, per germline (reference sequence). Trimming shortened V by 7 bases and J by 5 bases, and 21 bases separated the two germline ends. The CDR3 extends over 15 amino acids. This CDR3 is CASTPGLAAVHEQYF. CDR3 in DNA: TGTGCCAGTACCCCGGGACTCGCCGCGGTCCACGAGCAGTACTTC.

This clonotype was seen a handful of times. V gene TRBV5-1 combines with J gene TRBJ1-1; D may be TRBD1 (5 bases). V lost 0 bases and J lost 7, with 16 bases in between. The CDR3 sequence is 15 residues long. Germline V gives CDR1 SGHRS, CDR2 YFSETQ. The CDR3 coding sequence is TGCGCCAGCAGCTTGGCTAATACCTGGCAGGGTGAAGCTTTCTTT. This gives the protein CASSLANTWQGEAFF.

The chain combines TRBV6-1 with TRBJ2-6; 11 bases align to TRBD1. With 10 bases clipped from V and 6 bases from J, the junction kept 14 bases outside the gene matches. Germline CDR1 reads MNHNS; CDR2 reads SASEGT. This CDR3 spans 17 amino acids. CDR3 sequence (DNA): TGTGCCACCGGGACAGGGGGGTCCCCTCGCGAGGCCAACGTCCTGACTTTC. Protein sequence: CATGTGGSPREANVLTF.

This clonotype was found a few times. The chain uses TRBV7-9 and TRBJ1-6; TRBD1 matches at 7 bases. This CDR3 comprises 15 residues. With V trimmed by 4 bases and J by 9 bases, 9 bases remained unmatched. Germline CDR1 SEHNR, CDR2 FQNEAQ (reference sequence). The CDR3 reads CASSSPTGRRSPLHF. The CDR3 coding sequence is TGTGCCAGCAGCTCCCCGACAGGGCGGCGTTCACCCCTCCACTTT.

With respect to this clonotype: A much larger clone sits a single nucleotide away, making a read error possible. V and J are TRBV3-1 and TRBJ2-5; no definite D call. Looked up from germline, CDR1 is LGHDT and CDR2 is YNNKEL (reference sequence). The CDR3 has 15 residues. Here the CDR3 reads CASSLKRTFQETQCF. The CDR3 nucleotides read TGTGCCAGCAGCCTCAAAAGGACCTTCCAAGAGACCCAGTGCTTC.

This clonotype was seen only a few times. The V call is TRBV4-1, the J call TRBJ1-6, with D tentatively TRBD1 (5 bases). This CDR3 region has 16 residues. Germline values: CDR1 MGHRA, CDR2 YSYEKL. Trimming stripped 1 base from V and 0 bases from J, with 7 bases between. The CDR3 region is CASSQVQGSYNSPLHF. For the CDR3, the DNA is TGCGCCAGCAGCCAAGTCCAGGGCTCCTATAATTCACCCCTCCACTTT.

The J gene is TRBJ2-2, the V gene TRBV28; TRBD2 matches 8 bases. Trimming at V came to 5 bases and at J to 3 bases, leaving 32 bases not matched to a gene. The CDR3 consists of 24 residues. Germline V gene sequence: CDR1 MDHEN, CDR2 SYDVKM. DNA of the CDR3: TGTGCCAGCAGTCCCAACCTCGGACTAGCAATCGGTTTAGCTCGGGCTCAATACACCGGGGAGCTGTTTTTT. It specifies CASSPNLGLAIGLARAQYTGELFF.

This chain uses TRBV6-9 with TRBJ1-4; no clear D gene. Trimming left V 3 bases short and J 6 bases short, with 8 bases between. This CDR3 spans 13 amino acids. CDR1 MNHGY and CDR2 SVAAGI come from the germline V gene. The CDR3 is CASSYLSDEKLFF. CDR3 bases: TGTGCCAGCAGTTACCTGTCGGATGAAAAACTGTTTTTT.

This clonotype occurred a few times. The chain links TRBV5-1 to TRBJ2-5, with a possible D match to TRBD2 (5 bases). Between the trimmed V and J ends, which lost 5 bases and 2 bases, there was a span of 16 bases. Germline lookup yields CDR1 SGHRS and CDR2 YFSETQ. The CDR3 length is 15 residues. In DNA form, the CDR3 reads TGCGCCAGCAGTGTTGGAGCGGTCTTACAAGAGACCCAGTACTTC. This codes for CASSVGAVLQETQYF.

This clonotype was seen many times. This chain uses TRBV12-3 or TRBV12-4 with TRBJ2-2; D remains unclear. V lost 6 bases and J 9 bases, leaving 5 bases between the germline ends. There are 10 residues in the CDR3. CDR3 protein: CASSIRELFF. The CDR3 DNA follows: TGTGCCAGCAGCATTCGGGAGCTGTTTTTT.

This clonotype turned up a few times. An end of the junction differs from the germline gene, which may be a read error. The V gene is TRBV4-1, the J gene TRBJ1-4; no reliable D call. The CDR3 is made up of 14 amino acids. Germline V lookup: CDR1 MGHRA, CDR2 YSYEKL. The DNA for the CDR3 is TGCGCCAGCAGCCAAGGTGTGGGAACAATTTCTAGTACGTTT. This encodes CASSQGVGTISSTF.

The sample holds a few counts of this clonotype. This chain joins TRBV5-4 and TRBJ1-2, with unresolved D. Trimming took 3 bases from V and 8 from J, leaving 14 bases between them. In germline, CDR1 is SGHNT, CDR2 YYREEE (reference sequence). CDR3 length: 13 residues. CDR3 sequence: CASSSPRYLGYTF. CDR3 in DNA: TGTGCCAGCAGCTCACCGAGATATTTGGGCTACACCTTC.

The table lists this clonotype with many counts. This chain joins TRBV7-2 and TRBJ2-7, with D uncertain. The CDR3 extends over 14 amino acids. Trimming took 4 bases from V and 2 from J, leaving 12 bases between them. Germline CDR1 is SGHTA and CDR2 is FQGNSA. CDR3 in amino acids: CASSSGLKPYEQYF. The DNA for the CDR3 is TGTGCCAGCAGCTCGGGCCTTAAACCCTACGAGCAGTACTTC.